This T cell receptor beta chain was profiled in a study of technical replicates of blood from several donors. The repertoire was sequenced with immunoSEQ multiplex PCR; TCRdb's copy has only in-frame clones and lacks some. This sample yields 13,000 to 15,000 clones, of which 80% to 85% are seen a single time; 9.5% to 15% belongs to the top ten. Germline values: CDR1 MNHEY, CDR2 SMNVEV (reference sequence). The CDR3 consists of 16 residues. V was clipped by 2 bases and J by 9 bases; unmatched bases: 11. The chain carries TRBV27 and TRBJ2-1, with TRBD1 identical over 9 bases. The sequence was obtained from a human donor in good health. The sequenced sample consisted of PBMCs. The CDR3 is CASSLTPGQGQGEQFF. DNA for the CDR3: TGTGCCAGCAGTTTAACTCCGGGACAGGGACAAGGTGAGCAGTTCTTC.